This is a list of T cell receptor beta chains from one sample in a study of cytomegalovirus exposure and HLA in healthy donors. Generated by immunoSEQ multiplex PCR, the TCRdb table keeps only in-frame clones and is missing some. Here the sample spans roughly 100,000 clones, roughly three quarters being singletons. Sequencing input: PBMCs. Receptors were obtained from a male donor in good health and CMV-seropositive. Each CDR3 is given with its conserved first and last residue. Clone size is stated in some rows and not others, as once, few, many or a class when expanded.

>TRBV30|.|12
CAWSVVGYGYTF
>TRBV10-2|.|14
CASSGQGSSYEQYF
>TRBV13|.|16
CASSSREGFYTDTQYF
>TRBV4-1|.|17
CASSRSGAKHNYNEQFF
>TRBV7-9|.|16
CASSLRDRGQGNEQFF
>TRBV7-2|few|11
CASSLMEEQYF
>TRBV5-1|.|15
CASSLGGQGNTEAFF
>TRBV6-6|once|16
CASSKDASGGPGRQYF
>TRBV9|once|15
CASSVGVIQGQPQHF
>TRBV5-5|.|16
CASSLEIWGVTDTQYF
>TRBV28|.|12
CAIQGADYGYTF
>TRBV6-1|.|18
CASSEAPGQYHSNQPQHF
>TRBV5-1|.|17
CASKEDSYNPKQETQYF
>TRBV27|.|14
CASSLWAIGNEQFF
>TRBV28|.|12
CASNGDYSPLHF
>TRBV7-9|few|15
CASSPTGTIQETQYF
>TRBV5-1|.|15
CASSRGVAGGHEQYF
>TRBV9|.|15
CASSVDWADNQPQHF
>TRBV29-1|.|15
CSVCRTSGRTDTQYF
>TRBV9|once|13
CASSVDQGNGYTF
>TRBV7-8|.|15
CASRGTGTGAYEQYF
>TRBV7-9|.|15
CASSLGAGYSYEQYF
>TRBV7-2|once|15
CASSPWAGNTDTQYF
>TRBV7-2|.|14
CASSLGAGRETQYF
>TRBV7-9|few|16
CSSSSGDRGLQETQYF
>TRBV29-1|.|14
CSVERGPLGTEAFF
>TRBV4-3|.|15
CASSQGTGGAKGYTF
>TRBV7-9|.|15
CASSLRGAGANVLTF
>TRBV5-1|.|15
CASSPRTENTGELFF
>TRBV7-2|.|14
CASRQRTGKGVQYF
>TRBV12-5|.|15
CASSGLGGGGSEQYF
>TRBV19|.|13
CASTSRPAYEQYF
>TRBV2|medium-sized|17
CASSEEDTWDSTHEQYF
>TRBV5-1|.|16
CASRRFSADGVYEQYF
>TRBV6-1|few|12
CASGRASYEQYF
>TRBV10-3|.|16
CAISTTLDKMNTEAFF
>TRBV5-1|.|15
CASSLGLGPQETQYF